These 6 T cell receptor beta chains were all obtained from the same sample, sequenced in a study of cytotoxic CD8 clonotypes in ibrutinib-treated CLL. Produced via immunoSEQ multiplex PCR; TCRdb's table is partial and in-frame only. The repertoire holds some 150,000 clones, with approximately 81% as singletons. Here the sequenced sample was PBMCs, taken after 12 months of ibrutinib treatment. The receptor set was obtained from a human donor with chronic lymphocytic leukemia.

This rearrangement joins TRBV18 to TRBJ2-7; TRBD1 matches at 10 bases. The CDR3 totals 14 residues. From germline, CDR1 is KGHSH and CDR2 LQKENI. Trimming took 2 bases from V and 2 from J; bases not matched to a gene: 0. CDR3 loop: CASSPGQGAYEQYF. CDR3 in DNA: TGTGCCAGCTCACCAGGACAGGGGGCCTACGAGCAGTACTTC.

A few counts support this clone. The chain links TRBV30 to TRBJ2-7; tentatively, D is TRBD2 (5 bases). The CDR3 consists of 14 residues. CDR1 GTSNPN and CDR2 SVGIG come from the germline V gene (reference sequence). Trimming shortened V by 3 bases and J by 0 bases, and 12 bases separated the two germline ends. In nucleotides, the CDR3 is TGTGCCTGGAGGGCTTTCGGGGTCTCCTACGAGCAGTACTTC. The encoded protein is CAWRAFGVSYEQYF.

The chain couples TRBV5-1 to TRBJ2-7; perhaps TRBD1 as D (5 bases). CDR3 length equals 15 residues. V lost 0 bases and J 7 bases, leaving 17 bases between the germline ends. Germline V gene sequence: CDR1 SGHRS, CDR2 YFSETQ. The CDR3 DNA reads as TGCGCCAGCAGCTTGGGACCCCAGGGTCTTGGGGAGCAGTACTTC. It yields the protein CASSLGPQGLGEQYF. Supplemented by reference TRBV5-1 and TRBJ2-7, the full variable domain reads KAGVTQTPRYLIKTRGQQVTLSCSPISGHRSVSWYQQTPGQGLQFLFEYFSETQRNKGNFPGRFSGRQFSNSRSEMNVSTLELGDSALYLCASSLGPQGLGEQYFGPGTRLTVT.

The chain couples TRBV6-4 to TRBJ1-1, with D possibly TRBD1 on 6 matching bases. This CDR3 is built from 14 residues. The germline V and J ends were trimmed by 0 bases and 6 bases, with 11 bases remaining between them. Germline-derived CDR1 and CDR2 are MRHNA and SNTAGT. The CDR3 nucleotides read TGTGCCAGCAGTGACTCTGGGGGCCGGGCTGAAGCTTTCTTT. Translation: CASSDSGGRAEAFF.

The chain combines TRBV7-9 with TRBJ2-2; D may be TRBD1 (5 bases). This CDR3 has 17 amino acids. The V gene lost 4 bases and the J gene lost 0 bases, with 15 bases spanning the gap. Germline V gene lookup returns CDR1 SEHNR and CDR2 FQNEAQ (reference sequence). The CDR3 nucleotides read TGTGCCAGCAGCTCATTAGGGGCAAGAGCGAACACCGGGGAGCTGTTTTTT. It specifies CASSSLGARANTGELFF.

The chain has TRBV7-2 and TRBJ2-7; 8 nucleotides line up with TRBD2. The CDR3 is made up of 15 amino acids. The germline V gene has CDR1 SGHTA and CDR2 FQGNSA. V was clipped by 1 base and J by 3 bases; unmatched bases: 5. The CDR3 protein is CASSLGGTRDYEQYF. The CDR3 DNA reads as TGTGCCAGCAGCTTAGGCGGGACTAGGGACTACGAGCAGTACTTC.